This T cell receptor beta chain emerged from a study of T cell repertoires in ileal Crohn's disease. Using immunoSEQ multiplex PCR, the repertoire was profiled, and TCRdb retains in-frame clones only, with some absent. The repertoire holds about 11,000 clones, with more than 65% as singletons. CDR1 is GTSNPN, CDR2 SVGIG, per germline (reference sequence). Trimming took off 2 bases at V and 3 bases at J, with 5 bases between the two ends. The CDR3 extends over 11 amino acids. The rearrangement uses TRBV30 and TRBJ2-7; the D is unclear. The specimen was ileal tissue. The source of this sequence is an adult with Crohn's disease. The CDR3 coding sequence is TGTGCCTGGAGTCCCCTCTACGAGCAGTACTTC. Translation: CAWSPLYEQYF.